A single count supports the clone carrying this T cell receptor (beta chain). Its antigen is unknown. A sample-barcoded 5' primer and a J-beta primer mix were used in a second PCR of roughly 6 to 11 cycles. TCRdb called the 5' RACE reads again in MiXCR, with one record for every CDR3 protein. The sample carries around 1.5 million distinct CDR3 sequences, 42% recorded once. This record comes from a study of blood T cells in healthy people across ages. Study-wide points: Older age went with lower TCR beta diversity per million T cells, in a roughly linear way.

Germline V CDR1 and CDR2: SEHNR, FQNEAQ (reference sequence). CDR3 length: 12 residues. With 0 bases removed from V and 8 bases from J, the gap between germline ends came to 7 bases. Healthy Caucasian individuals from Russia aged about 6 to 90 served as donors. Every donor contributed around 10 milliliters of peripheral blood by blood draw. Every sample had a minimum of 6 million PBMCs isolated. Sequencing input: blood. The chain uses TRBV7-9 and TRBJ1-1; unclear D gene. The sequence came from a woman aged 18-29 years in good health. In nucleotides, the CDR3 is TGTGCCAGCAGCTTAGCCACCCAGGAAGCTTTCTTT. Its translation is CASSLATQEAFF.